The 29 T cell receptor beta chains below all came from one sample that was sequenced in a study of a mutant IDH1 vaccine in newly diagnosed glioma. Some clones are missing from TCRdb's copy, which holds only in-frame ones; the method was immunoSEQ multiplex PCR. The profile shows roughly 51,000 clones, roughly 80% of them singletons. Their recognized antigens are unknown. This sample's time point: week 35, safety follow-up. One vaccine dose held 300 ug of mutant IDH1 20-mer peptide and came with topical imiquimod. The sequencing here drew on PBMCs, taken from a glioma patient whose treatment included an IDH1 peptide vaccine. The receptors derive from a man aged 40-49 years with glioma.

V gene TRBV2 combines with J gene TRBJ2-4; 8 bases are a match to TRBD2. V lost 5 bases to trimming and J lost 8 bases; unmatched junction nucleotides: 8. CDR1 is SNHLY and CDR2 is FYNNEI in the germline V gene. CDR3 size: 14 residues. The DNA of the CDR3 is TGTGCCAGCAGTACACGGGGGGGCAGGGACATTCAGTACTTC. Its protein is CASSTRGGRDIQYF.

The chain combines TRBV6-5 with TRBJ1-4; 11 bases align to TRBD1. Germline V lookup: CDR1 MNHEY, CDR2 SVGAGI. The CDR3 covers 14 residues. V shed 5 bases and J 7 bases; nucleotides not matched to a gene: 3. CDR3 in amino acids: CASSRDRGGEKLFF. The CDR3 DNA sequence: TGTGCCAGCAGTCGGGACAGGGGGGGTGAAAAACTGTTTTTT.

The rearrangement uses TRBV18 and TRBJ1-1; 8 bases are shared with TRBD1. V was clipped by 4 bases and J by 4 bases; unmatched bases: 2. From germline, CDR1 is KGHSH and CDR2 LQKENI. The CDR3 is made up of 13 amino acids. The CDR3 bases are TGTGCCAGCTCACTGGACAGGGCCACTGAAGCTTTCTTT. Amino acids: CASSLDRATEAFF.

This clone has only a few counts. The chain carries TRBV7-9 and TRBJ2-2; tentative D call: TRBD1 (5 bases). The CDR3 extends over 13 amino acids. The germline gives CDR1 SEHNR, CDR2 FQNEAQ (reference sequence). V was shortened by 3 bases and J by 6 bases, with 8 bases between the two germline ends. This chain's CDR3 is CASSFDSSGELFF. In DNA form, the CDR3 reads TGTGCCAGCAGCTTTGACAGTTCCGGGGAGCTGTTTTTT.

The rearrangement uses TRBV7-6 and TRBJ1-1; tentatively, D is TRBD1 (5 bases). V was cut by 3 bases and J by 0 bases, with 14 bases left in between. Germline lookup yields CDR1 SGHVS and CDR2 FNYEAQ. This CDR3 has 16 amino acids. The CDR3 region is CASSFSYQGLNTEAFF. CDR3 bases: TGTGCCAGCAGCTTTAGTTACCAGGGACTGAACACTGAAGCTTTCTTT.

The chain carries TRBV19 and TRBJ2-6; TRBD2 matches 7 bases. Germline values: CDR1 LNHDA, CDR2 SQIVND (reference sequence). This CDR3 is 15 amino acids long. Trimming removed 5 bases from V and 5 bases from J; junction bases left unmatched: 6. CDR3 DNA: TGTGCCAGTAGTGAATGGGGGGGTAGGGCCAACGTCCTGACTTTC. Protein: CASSEWGGRANVLTF. Complete variable domain (other parts from reference TRBV19 and TRBJ2-6): DGGITQSPKYLFRKEGQNVTLSCEQNLNHDAMYWYRQDPGQGLRLIYYSQIVNDFQKGDIAEGYSVSREKKESFPLTVTSAQKNPTAFYLCASSEWGGRANVLTFGAGSRLTVL.

This clone was picked up a small number of times. The chain has TRBV11-3 and TRBJ2-1, with 8 nucleotides matching TRBD2. Per the germline V gene, CDR1 is SGHNT and CDR2 is YENEEA. Unmatched junction bases numbered 11, after V lost 0 bases and J lost 1 base. This CDR3 comprises 19 residues. The CDR3 loop reads CASSLDQGGSGVSYNEQFF. In DNA form, the CDR3 reads TGTGCCAGCAGCTTAGATCAAGGTGGTAGCGGGGTTTCCTACAATGAGCAGTTCTTC.

The J gene is TRBJ2-7, the V gene TRBV30; no firm D call. Trimming removed 3 bases at V and 1 base at J, with 10 bases between. This CDR3 comprises 13 residues. CDR1 and CDR2 (germline): GTSNPN, SVGIG (reference sequence). CDR3 sequence (DNA): TGTGCCTGGAGCCAGCACCCATCCTACGAGCAGTACTTC. This encodes CAWSQHPSYEQYF.

This clone ranks as medium-sized. The chain uses TRBV5-6 and TRBJ2-1, with TRBD1 matching 11 bases. The germline V gene encodes CDR1 SGHDT and CDR2 YYEEEE. The CDR3 contains 17 residues. Trimming cost V 4 bases and J 0 bases; bases outside gene matches: 6. The chain's CDR3 is CASSGGQGASSYNEQFF. CDR3 in DNA: TGTGCCAGCAGCGGTGGACAGGGGGCTTCCTCCTACAATGAGCAGTTCTTC.

The chain employs TRBV10-3 and TRBJ1-4; D unclear. The V gene's germline CDR1 is ENHRY and CDR2 SYGVKD. CDR3 size: 12 residues. Trimming removed 4 bases from V and 6 bases from J, with 6 bases in between. DNA of the CDR3: TGTGCCATCAGTGTGCGGGATGAAAAACTGTTTTTT. Residues: CAISVRDEKLFF.

The chain links TRBV6-6 to TRBJ1-2; no definite D call. Looked up from germline, CDR1 is MNHNY and CDR2 is SVGAGI (reference sequence). Deletions cut 6 bases from V and 3 bases from J, with 17 bases between. The CDR3 contains 15 residues. The CDR3 nucleotides read TGTGCCAGCAGCCTCCCTCGGGGAGGCTACTATGGCTACACCTTC. Translating it yields CASSLPRGGYYGYTF.

The chain recombines TRBV7-2 with TRBJ1-1, with a tentative D call TRBD1 (5 bases). Per the germline V gene, CDR1 is SGHTA and CDR2 is FQGNSA. Trimming cost V 2 bases and J 4 bases, with 11 bases left between them. This CDR3 contains 14 residues. The CDR3 here is CASSLPGYSTEAFF. The CDR3 bases are TGTGCCAGCAGCTTACCAGGGTATAGCACTGAAGCTTTCTTT.

The rearrangement links TRBV11-2 to TRBJ1-1; D remains ambiguous. The germline V and J ends were trimmed by 4 bases and 11 bases, with 17 bases remaining between them. Germline V gene sequence: CDR1 SGHAT, CDR2 FQNNGV. The CDR3 contains 13 residues. CDR3 DNA sequence: TGTGCCAGCAGCTCCGGCCAAACCATAAGTGCTTTCTTT. Amino acids: CASSSGQTISAFF.

In this sample, this clone turned up a few times. The chain has TRBV28 and TRBJ1-2, with D possibly TRBD1 on 5 matching bases. Germline V CDR1 and CDR2: MDHEN, SYDVKM. There are 14 residues in the CDR3. The ends were cut back, 6 bases at V and 8 bases at J, with 19 bases in the middle. CDR3: CASRTTAGPGGYTF. As DNA, the CDR3 is TGTGCCAGCAGAACTACGGCGGGACCTGGGGGCTACACCTTC.

The V call is TRBV4-1, the J call TRBJ2-7; D may be TRBD1 (5 bases). The germline gives CDR1 MGHRA, CDR2 YSYEKL. The CDR3 runs 18 residues. The ends were cut back, 1 base at V and 2 bases at J, with 21 bases in the middle. The DNA for the CDR3 is TGCGCCAGCAGCCAAGGCCCCATTGTAGGGGATCGTGCCTACGAGCAGTACTTC. It encodes CASSQGPIVGDRAYEQYF.

The chain uses TRBV7-2 and TRBJ1-6; D unclear. Trimming left V 3 bases short and J 4 bases short, with 10 bases between. The CDR3 has 15 amino acids. The germline V gene encodes CDR1 SGHTA and CDR2 FQGNSA. CDR3 sequence: CASSFGQLYNSPLHF. The DNA of the CDR3 is TGTGCCAGCAGCTTTGGGCAGCTATATAATTCACCCCTCCACTTT.

The rearrangement links TRBV6-5 to TRBJ1-2; no definite D call. The CDR3 runs to 12 residues. Trimming pared 4 bases from V and 5 bases from J, leaving 8 bases between. Per the germline V gene, CDR1 is MNHEY and CDR2 is SVGAGI. The CDR3 DNA follows: TGTGCCAGCAGTTCAGTACAGTATGGCTACACCTTC. Translation gives CASSSVQYGYTF.

This clone has a handful of counts. The gene calls are TRBV11-3 and TRBJ2-1, with D uncertain. The germline V and J ends were trimmed by 7 bases and 9 bases, with 7 bases remaining between them. This CDR3 has 10 amino acids. Looked up from germline, CDR1 is SGHNT and CDR2 is YENEEA. The CDR3 coding sequence is TGTGCCAGCATCGTAGGTGAGCAGTTCTTC. Its translation is CASIVGEQFF.

V is TRBV30 and J is TRBJ2-6; D call uncertain. V was clipped by 4 bases and J by 1 base, with 8 bases between them. CDR1 GTSNPN and CDR2 SVGIG come from the germline V gene (reference sequence). The CDR3 has 14 amino acids. CDR3 loop: CAWMKVSGANVLTF. CDR3 nucleotides: TGTGCCTGGATGAAGGTATCTGGGGCCAACGTCCTGACTTTC.

This sequence joins TRBV4-2 and TRBJ2-5; 8 bases match TRBD2. Germline V gene data show CDR1 as LGHNA and CDR2 as YNFKEQ. The junction had 9 bases not matched to a gene; V was cut back by 1 base and J by 2 bases. The CDR3 covers 17 residues. DNA of the CDR3: TGTGCCAGCAGCCAAGCTCGTAGCGGGGTTCGACAAGAGACCCAGTACTTC. Translating gives CASSQARSGVRQETQYF.

Note on this clone: This same CDR3 is encoded by further DNA sequences in the sample. The chain is built from TRBV2 and TRBJ1-1; tentative D call: TRBD1 (5 bases). Germline V gene sequence: CDR1 SNHLY, CDR2 FYNNEI. The CDR3 runs to 14 residues. V shed 3 bases and J shed 1 base, with 9 bases lying between them. The CDR3: CASSDRGRNTEAFF. CDR3 nucleotides: TGTGCCAGCAGTGATAGGGGTCGGAACACTGAAGCTTTCTTT. The full variable domain, in which reference TRBV2 and TRBJ1-1 provide the parts outside the CDR3, is EPEVTQTPSHQVTQMGQEVILRCVPISNHLYFYWYRQILGQKVEFLVSFYNNEISEKSEIFDDQFSVERPDGSNFTLKIRSTKLEDSAMYFCASSDRGRNTEAFFGQGTRLTVV.

The gene calls are TRBV6-5 and TRBJ1-4; no clear D. Germline CDR1 and CDR2: MNHEY and SVGAGI. With 2 bases removed from V and 4 bases from J, the gap between germline ends came to 11 bases. The CDR3 runs 15 residues. CDR3 nucleotides: TGTGCCAGCAGTTACGTGGGGTTTGATAATGAAAAACTGTTTTTT. Protein product: CASSYVGFDNEKLFF.

This clone has just one count. The genes are TRBV11-2 and TRBJ1-5; no clear D gene. This CDR3 comprises 13 residues. Trimming took off 4 bases at V and 8 bases at J, with 12 bases between the two ends. Germline V lookup: CDR1 SGHAT, CDR2 FQNNGV. The CDR3 DNA reads as TGTGCCAGCAGCTCTAAGGGTGAGGAGCCCCAGCATTTT. Its protein product is CASSSKGEEPQHF.

The V and J genes are TRBV7-7 and TRBJ2-7, with 7 positions matching TRBD1. Germline CDR1 is SSHAT and CDR2 is FNYEAQ (reference sequence). J was trimmed by 7 bases and V by 5 bases; bases with no gene match: 11. The CDR3 is 14 amino acids. The DNA for the CDR3 is TGTGCCAGCAGCCCCGGCCAGGGGGTGGGTGAGCAGTACTTC. Amino acids: CASSPGQGVGEQYF.

The chain is built from TRBV7-9 and TRBJ2-6; D uncertain. V lost 5 bases and J lost 0, with 8 bases in between. The CDR3 consists of 15 residues. Per the germline V gene, CDR1 is SEHNR and CDR2 is FQNEAQ (reference sequence). The CDR3 DNA sequence: TGTGCCAGCAGCACCGACGCCTCTGGGGCCAACGTCCTGACTTTC. As protein: CASSTDASGANVLTF.

The chain links TRBV29-1 to TRBJ1-2, with D hard to call. The CDR3 sequence is 11 residues long. V dropped 8 bases and J dropped 4 bases, with 11 bases sitting between them. Germline V CDR1 and CDR2: SQVTM, ANQGSEA. The CDR3 sequence is CSLMEAYGYTF. The CDR3 coding sequence is TGCAGCCTAATGGAAGCCTATGGCTACACCTTC.

The rearrangement links TRBV30 to TRBJ1-6; perhaps TRBD1 as D (5 bases). The V end lost 3 bases, the J end lost 7 bases, and 10 bases lay between the germline ends. Germline CDR1 GTSNPN, CDR2 SVGIG (reference sequence). CDR3 length: 13 amino acids. As DNA, the CDR3 is TGTGCCTGGAGCTCAGGGTGGAATTCACCCCTCCACTTT. Protein: CAWSSGWNSPLHF.

This chain joins TRBV30 and TRBJ1-2, with 7 bases identical to TRBD1. V was clipped by 3 bases and J by 8 bases; unmatched bases: 9. The CDR3 totals 13 residues. Germline V gene sequence: CDR1 GTSNPN, CDR2 SVGIG (reference sequence). The CDR3 here is CAWSAGQSGGYTF. CDR3 DNA sequence: TGTGCCTGGAGCGCGGGACAGTCGGGCGGCTACACCTTC.

The V call is TRBV6-5, the J call TRBJ2-3; D perhaps matches TRBD2 (6 bases). Trimming took off 5 bases at V and 3 bases at J, with 15 bases between the two ends. Germline CDR1 is MNHEY and CDR2 is SVGAGI. CDR3 size: 15 residues. CDR3 residues: CASSTTGLLTDTQYF. CDR3 bases: TGTGCCAGCAGTACAACGGGACTTCTAACAGATACGCAGTATTTT.